A selection of T cell receptor beta chains follows, all from one sample in a study of blood T cell repertoires in COVID-19. Assay used: immunoSEQ multiplex PCR; TCRdb lists only in-frame clones, some missing. This table holds 300,000 to 400,000 clones, under 95% found once. The sample comprised peripheral blood. These TCRs come from a woman younger than 35 who had recovered from COVID-19. CDR3s include the opening cysteine and the closing phenylalanine or tryptophan. The D gene is left open where the match is weak. For some rows the clone size is stated as once, few or many, or as a class when expanded; others skip it.

d_call	v_call	clone_size	j_call	cdr3_nt	cdr3_aa
.	TRBV27	.	TRBJ1-1	TGTGCCAGCAGCGTAGAGCGGGGACGCGGGAACACTGAAGCTTTCTTT	CASSVERGRGNTEAFF
TRBD1	TRBV7-9	.	TRBJ1-6	TGTGCCAGCAGCGGTACAGGGGATTCACCCCTCCACTTT	CASSGTGDSPLHF
.	TRBV10-1	.	TRBJ2-1	TGCGCCAGCAGTGAGTCCCAGACAGCCCGACTGGAGCAGTTCTTC	CASSESQTARLEQFF
.	TRBV12-3/TRBV12-4	once	TRBJ1-2	TGTGCCAGCAGTTTAGAACAGTACGGTGGCTACACCTTC	CASSLEQYGGYTF
TRBD1	TRBV6-6	.	TRBJ1-2	TGTGCCAGCAGTCCAAGGACAGGGGGCACTAACTATGGCTACACCTTC	CASSPRTGGTNYGYTF
.	TRBV6-5	.	TRBJ1-1	TGTGCCAGCAGTTACTCTTCCCTCCACACTGAAGCTTTCTTT	CASSYSSLHTEAFF
.	TRBV19	.	TRBJ1-4	TGTGCCAGTAGGCGGGGACGTCCAACTAATGAAAAACTGTTTTTT	CASRRGRPTNEKLFF
.	TRBV7-9	.	TRBJ1-4	TGTGCCAGCAGTTCTACAGGGTTTGCTGAAAAACTGTTTTTT	CASSSTGFAEKLFF
.	TRBV2	.	TRBJ2-6	TGTGCCAGCACTCGGAGTTACTCTGGGGCCAACGTCCTGACTTTC	CASTRSYSGANVLTF
TRBD1	TRBV7-9	once	TRBJ1-1	TGTGCCAGCAGCGCTCCGACAGGGGGCATTTCTGAAGCTTTCTTT	CASSAPTGGISEAFF
.	TRBV27	.	TRBJ1-5	TGTGCCAGCAGTTGGAGTGTCAATCAGCCCCAGCATTTT	CASSWSVNQPQHF
.	TRBV19	once	TRBJ1-4	TGTGCCAGTAGTAAGAGGAAAGGCCTACCCGGTGAAAAACTGTTTTTT	CASSKRKGLPGEKLFF
.	TRBV24-1	.	TRBJ1-1	TGTGCCACCAGTGAGAGACAGGAGCCGAACACTGAAGCTTTCTTT	CATSERQEPNTEAFF
.	TRBV25-1	.	TRBJ1-1	TGTGCCAGCAGTGAGGGGTACAGGGCCACTGAAGCTTTCTTT	CASSEGYRATEAFF
.	TRBV10-1	.	TRBJ2-2	TGCGCCAGCAGTGAGACAGTAACCGGGGAGCTGTTTTTT	CASSETVTGELFF
TRBD2	TRBV7-8	.	TRBJ2-1	TGTGCCAGCAGCTTCGCCTTTGCGGGGACTAGTAGCAATGAGCAGTTCTTC	CASSFAFAGTSSNEQFF
.	TRBV6-5	.	TRBJ2-3	TGTGCCAGCAGTTACGTCGCAGGATGGGGCACAGATACGCAGTATTTT	CASSYVAGWGTDTQYF
TRBD2	TRBV6-2/TRBV6-3	.	TRBJ2-1	TGTGCCAGCAGTACCCCGAGACTAGCCAATGAGCAGTTCTTC	CASSTPRLANEQFF
TRBD1	TRBV18	.	TRBJ1-5	TGTGCCAGCTCGTCGACAGGGCCCAATCAGCCCCAGCATTTT	CASSSTGPNQPQHF
.	TRBV30	.	TRBJ1-1	TGTGCCTGGAGTGTACTAAGGGGGTTTAAAATGAACACTGAAGCTTTCTTT	CAWSVLRGFKMNTEAFF
.	TRBV12-3/TRBV12-4	.	TRBJ1-5	TGTGCCAGCAGTTTGGGAGCAGAGCCCCAGCATTTT	CASSLGAEPQHF
TRBD1	TRBV19	.	TRBJ1-1	TGTGCCAGTAGAGGACAGGGCGGCACTGAAGCTTTCTTT	CASRGQGGTEAFF
TRBD1	TRBV11-3	.	TRBJ1-1	TGTGCCAGCAGCTTACCCTCGCCAGGGGGTAACACTGAAGCTTTCTTT	CASSLPSPGGNTEAFF
.	TRBV20-1	.	TRBJ2-1	TGCAGTGCTGCAACCGGGGATGAGCAGTTCTTC	CSAATGDEQFF
.	TRBV11-3	.	TRBJ2-2	TGTGCCAGCAGCTTAGTATACGGGGGAAATACCGGGGAGCTGTTTTTT	CASSLVYGGNTGELFF
.	TRBV2	.	TRBJ2-2	TGTGCCAGCCTAGACGCCCCCGATCCCACCGGGGAGCTGTTTTTT	CASLDAPDPTGELFF
TRBD2	TRBV2	.	TRBJ2-3	TGTGCCAGCAGACGACTAGCGGGAGGCCGACACACAGATACGCAGTATTTT	CASRRLAGGRHTDTQYF
TRBD2	TRBV7-9	.	TRBJ2-1	TGTGCCAGCAGTTTAGGCTGGGGGGGATTAAAGGGGAATGAGCAGTTCTTC	CASSLGWGGLKGNEQFF
TRBD1	TRBV5-4	.	TRBJ1-2	TGTGCCAGCAGCTTTTTGGGGCGGACAGGGAAGGCTCATGGCTACACCTTC	CASSFLGRTGKAHGYTF
TRBD2	TRBV5-4	.	TRBJ2-1	TGTGCCAGCAGTCCCAACCCACAGGGAAGTGGGCGGGAGGGCCCCAATGAGCAGTTCTTC	CASSPNPQGSGREGPNEQFF
TRBD2	TRBV24-1	.	TRBJ2-1	TGTGCCACCAGTGATTCGGGACTAGCGGGAGGGCACAATGAGCAGTTCTTC	CATSDSGLAGGHNEQFF
TRBD2	TRBV3-1/TRBV3-2	.	TRBJ2-3	TGTGCCAGCAGCCCCATCTCCCTCTTAGCGGGAGGGCCGGCAGATACGCAGTATTTT	CASSPISLLAGGPADTQYF
TRBD1	TRBV9	.	TRBJ1-6	TGTGCCAGCAGCGCCCACAGGGGGGGTAATTTACCCCTCCACTTT	CASSAHRGGNLPLHF
.	TRBV29-1	.	TRBJ1-1	TGCAGCGTTGACGTGTACACTGAAGCTTTCTTT	CSVDVYTEAFF
.	TRBV25-1	.	TRBJ2-1	TGTGCCAGCAGTTTAGGAGGCATAAATGAGCAGTTCTTC	CASSLGGINEQFF
TRBD1	TRBV5-1	.	TRBJ1-5	TGCGCCAGCAGCCTCGGACAGGGTCAGCCCCAGCATTTT	CASSLGQGQPQHF
TRBD1	TRBV3-1/TRBV3-2	once	TRBJ2-2	TGTGCCAGCAGCCAGCGACAGGGGGACACCGGGGAGCTGTTTTTT	CASSQRQGDTGELFF
.	TRBV5-4	.	TRBJ1-4	TGTGCCAGCAGCCGGATGACAGACCAGTTTGAAAAACTGTTTTTT	CASSRMTDQFEKLFF
TRBD2	TRBV27	.	TRBJ2-1	TGTGCCAGCAGCCAAGGGACTAGCGGCTACAATGAGCAGTTCTTC	CASSQGTSGYNEQFF
.	TRBV3-1/TRBV3-2	.	TRBJ1-5	TGTGCCAGCAGCCATCCCGCCGGTCAGCCCCAGCATTTT	CASSHPAGQPQHF